This T cell receptor beta chain was sequenced for a study of blood T cell repertoires in COVID-19. Study-wide context: PBMCs, B-cell-depleted T cells, or T cells provided the cDNA or gDNA that made up the material.

Germline V lookup: CDR1 SGHAT, CDR2 FQNNGV. Deletions cut 5 bases from V and 4 bases from J, with 15 bases between. The CDR3 is 14 residues long. The data were produced by immunoSEQ multiplex PCR, yet TCRdb's version contains in-frame clones alone and is incomplete. Altogether 200,000 to 300,000 clones are present, around four fifths being singletons, with the ten largest covering around 2%. This receptor was identified in a man aged 25-45 years who had recovered from COVID-19. V is TRBV11-2 and J is TRBJ2-7, with D tentatively TRBD2 (5 bases). The sample taken for sequencing was peripheral blood. DNA for the CDR3: TGTGCCAGCAGCACTAGGCCCGGCCTATACGAGCAGTACGTC. It codes for CASSTRPGLYEQYV.